This T cell receptor beta chain was sequenced for a study of blood T cell repertoires in COVID-19. Overall study context: COVID-19 samples from acute and convalescent phases originated in the United States, Italy and Spain. T cells, B-cell-depleted T cells, or PBMCs provided the cDNA or gDNA that served as material.

The CDR3 length is 14 residues. Per the germline V gene, CDR1 is SGHAT and CDR2 is FQDESV (reference sequence). Source study methods: Cell counts per sample came from amplifying reference gene primers. TCRdb's copy holds only in-frame clones and misses some; the assay was immunoSEQ multiplex PCR. Clonal size and the V and J genes are those of that table, whereas D and trimming came from the DNA. Among about 270,000 clones listed, about 85% were seen once. Comment on this clone: A junction end diverges from the germline sequence, so it may reflect a read error.

The sequenced material came from peripheral blood. V gene TRBV11-1 combines with J gene TRBJ2-7; 11 bases map to TRBD2. The sequence derives from a woman in her fifties or sixties with active or convalescent COVID-19. The chain's CDR3 is CASSLAGGPYEQYF. CDR3 DNA: TGTGCCAGCAGCCTAGCGGGAGGCCCCTACGAGCAGTACTTC.